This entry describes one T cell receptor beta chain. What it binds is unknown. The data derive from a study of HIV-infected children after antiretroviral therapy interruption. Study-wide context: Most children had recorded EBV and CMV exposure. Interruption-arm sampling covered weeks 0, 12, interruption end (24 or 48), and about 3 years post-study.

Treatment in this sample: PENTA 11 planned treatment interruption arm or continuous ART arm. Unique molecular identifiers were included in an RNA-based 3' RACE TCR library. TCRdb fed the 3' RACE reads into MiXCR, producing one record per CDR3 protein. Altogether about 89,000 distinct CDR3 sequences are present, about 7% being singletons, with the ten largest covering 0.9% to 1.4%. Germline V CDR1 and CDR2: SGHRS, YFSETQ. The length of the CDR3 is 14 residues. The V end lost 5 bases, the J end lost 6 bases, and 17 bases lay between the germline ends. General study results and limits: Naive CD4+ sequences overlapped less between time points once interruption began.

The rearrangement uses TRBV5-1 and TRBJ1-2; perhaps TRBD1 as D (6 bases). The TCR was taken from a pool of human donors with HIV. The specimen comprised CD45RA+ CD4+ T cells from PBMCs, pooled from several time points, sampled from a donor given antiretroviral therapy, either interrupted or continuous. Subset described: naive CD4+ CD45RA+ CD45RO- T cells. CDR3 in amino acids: CASRTGMISDGYTF. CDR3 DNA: TGCGCCAGCAGAACAGGGATGATCTCGGATGGCTACACCTTC.